The 14 T cell receptor beta chains below come from one sample, sequenced in a study of Ad26.COV2.S vaccination and SARS-CoV-2 variants. Some clones are missing from TCRdb's copy, which holds only in-frame ones; the method was immunoSEQ multiplex PCR. The sample includes hundreds of thousands of clones, roughly nine tenths of them seen just once. The sample's treatment: 15 to 20 received Ad26.COV2.S at low or high dose, single or two shots; about 5 received placebo; per-sample allocation not given. Vaccine and placebo recipients were sampled on day 63 after the first injection. The source material was peripheral blood, sampled in a trial of Ad26.COV2.S vaccine versus placebo. The receptors here all came from a person between 18 and 65 years old who received the Ad26.COV2.S COVID-19 vaccine or a placebo.

This rearrangement joins TRBV11-2 to TRBJ2-7, with D tentatively TRBD1 (6 bases). Germline-derived CDR1 and CDR2 are SGHAT and FQNNGV. V lost 3 bases and J 2 bases, leaving 8 bases between the germline ends. The CDR3 sequence is 13 residues long. This CDR3 reads CASSLTGTYEQYF. The CDR3 region has the DNA TGTGCCAGCAGCTTGACAGGAACCTACGAGCAGTACTTC.

This chain links TRBV25-1 with TRBJ2-7, with D possibly being TRBD2 (5 bases). The CDR3 has 12 residues. V was trimmed by 10 bases and J by 2 bases, leaving 12 bases between them. CDR1 is MGHDK and CDR2 is SYGVNS in the germline V gene. This CDR3 reads CATLREPYEQYF. The CDR3, as DNA: TGTGCCACCCTCCGGGAACCCTACGAGCAGTACTTC.

This chain links TRBV3-1 (or the pseudogene TRBV3-2) with TRBJ2-1; 13 nucleotides line up with TRBD2. This CDR3 comprises 16 residues. The V gene end was trimmed by 3 bases and the J gene end by 8 bases; junction bases not matched to a gene: 7. Germline V CDR1 and CDR2: LGHDT, YNNKEL (reference sequence). CDR3 sequence: CASSHPGLAGADEQFF. DNA of the CDR3: TGTGCCAGCAGCCATCCCGGACTAGCGGGAGCCGATGAGCAGTTCTTC.

The V and J genes are TRBV5-5 and TRBJ2-3; D assignment may be TRBD1 or TRBD2 (5 bases each). This CDR3 region has 15 residues. V was clipped by 0 bases and J by 6 bases, with 14 bases between them. The germline V gene encodes CDR1 SGHKS and CDR2 YYEKEE (reference sequence). The CDR3 sequence: CASSLVVPGSDTQYF. Written as DNA, the CDR3 is TGTGCCAGCAGCTTGGTGGTCCCAGGGAGTGATACGCAGTATTTT.

The gene calls are TRBV30 and TRBJ2-3; possible D gene TRBD1, 6 bases. V lost 5 bases to trimming and J lost 0 bases, with 12 bases between them. CDR1 is GTSNPN, CDR2 SVGIG, per germline (reference sequence). The length of the CDR3 is 14 residues. As DNA, the CDR3 is TGTGCCTGGTCGACAGGTCCTAGCACAGATACGCAGTATTTT. Amino acids: CAWSTGPSTDTQYF.

V usage is TRBV5-4 and J usage is TRBJ1-1, with D hard to call. The length of the CDR3 is 14 residues. Germline V lookup: CDR1 SGHNT, CDR2 YYREEE (reference sequence). V lost 1 base to trimming and J lost 4 bases, with 11 bases between them. CDR3 sequence (DNA): TGTGCCAGCAGCTTGAGGGAGCTGAGCACTGAAGCTTTCTTT. Translating gives CASSLRELSTEAFF. The variable domain in full, completed from reference TRBV5-4 and TRBJ1-1, reads ETGVTQSPTHLIKTRGQQVTLRCSSQSGHNTVSWYQQALGQGPQFIFQYYREEENGRGNFPPRFSGLQFPNYSSELNVNALELDDSALYLCASSLRELSTEAFFGQGTRLTVV.

The V call is TRBV6-5, the J call TRBJ1-5; 7 positions agree with TRBD1. V gave up 6 bases and J gave up 6 bases; unmatched junction bases: 8. CDR3 length: 14 residues. In germline, CDR1 is MNHEY, CDR2 SVGAGI. CDR3: CASSPTGDGQPQHF. The DNA of the CDR3 is TGTGCCAGCAGCCCCACAGGGGACGGTCAGCCCCAGCATTTT.

The chain joins TRBV6-5 to TRBJ1-2; 10 nucleotides match TRBD1. CDR3 size: 13 residues. With V trimmed by 6 bases and J by 7 bases, 5 bases remained unmatched. From germline, CDR1 is MNHEY and CDR2 SVGAGI. The CDR3 DNA sequence: TGTGCCAGCAGCCGAGACAGGGGGCTTGGCTACACCTTC. Translating it yields CASSRDRGLGYTF.

This chain joins TRBV6-2 or TRBV6-3 and TRBJ1-5; D is undetermined. The CDR3 loop spans 15 amino acids. Germline assignment: CDR1 MNHEY and CDR2 SVGEGT. Trimming took off 3 bases at V and 2 bases at J, with 11 bases between the two ends. The CDR3 region has the DNA TGTGCCAGCAGTTATACCGCCAGCCGCAATCAGCCCCAGCATTTT. Protein: CASSYTASRNQPQHF.

This clone was counted once. The chain recombines TRBV19 with TRBJ1-4; maybe TRBD1 (6 bases). Germline V gives CDR1 LNHDA, CDR2 SQIVND (reference sequence). The CDR3 has 13 amino acids. Trimming pared 9 bases from V and 4 bases from J, leaving 12 bases between. CDR3 residues: CASNNRVNEKLFF. CDR3 coding DNA: TGTGCCAGCAACAACAGGGTTAATGAAAAACTGTTTTTT.

The chain recombines TRBV18 with TRBJ2-1; 10 bases align to TRBD2. Trimming took 3 bases from V and 5 from J; bases not matched to a gene: 19. The CDR3 has 20 amino acids. Germline V gene sequence: CDR1 KGHSH, CDR2 LQKENI. The CDR3 nucleotides are TGTGCCAGCTCACCGATTGCAGGGGTAATAGCGGGAGGAAAGGACAATGAGCAGTTCTTC. Amino acids: CASSPIAGVIAGGKDNEQFF.

The rearrangement links TRBV7-2 to TRBJ2-5, with D unresolved. V was shortened by 6 bases and J by 4 bases, with 18 bases between the two germline ends. This CDR3 region has 15 residues. Germline V lookup: CDR1 SGHTA, CDR2 FQGNSA. The CDR3 protein is CASSSPPRQSETQYF. CDR3 nucleotide sequence: TGTGCCAGCAGTTCCCCCCCGAGACAATCAGAGACCCAGTACTTC.

The rearrangement joins TRBV12-3 or TRBV12-4 to TRBJ2-7; D may be TRBD1 or TRBD2 (6 bases each). The CDR3 runs 12 residues. Trimming cost V 6 bases and J 10 bases, with 16 bases left between them. CDR3 residues: CASSPRGQKQYF. Written as DNA, the CDR3 is TGTGCCAGCAGCCCTCGGGGGCAAAAACAGTACTTC.

This chain connects TRBV19 to TRBJ2-2; 12 positions match TRBD2. V shed 6 bases, J shed 7 bases, and the junction held 3 bases outside the gene matches. CDR1 is LNHDA, CDR2 SQIVND, per germline (reference sequence). The CDR3 spans 14 residues. The CDR3 sequence is CASRLAGGGGELFF. The CDR3 coding sequence is TGTGCCAGTAGACTAGCGGGGGGCGGCGGGGAGCTGTTTTTT.